This TCR beta chain was retrieved from a study of T cell responses to AZD1222 COVID-19 vaccine. Looking at the study overall: Second doses at about 4 or about 12 weeks were pooled.

The study's findings and limits: Repertoires were obtained only post-peak T cell response. White British donors predominated, females outnumbered males, and clonal diversity was possibly underestimated.

The CDR3 totals 16 residues. Germline loops: CDR1 MDHEN, CDR2 SYDVKM. V gave up 4 bases and J gave up 9 bases; unmatched junction bases: 8. A word on this clone: What it recognizes is unknown.

Measured with immunoSEQ multiplex PCR; TCRdb has only the in-frame clones, and not every one. Of more than 65,000 clones listed, around 80% were seen once; the top ten hold over 20%. Sequenced here: peripheral blood, sampled on day 0 of AZD1222 vaccination. This receptor was identified in an adult in good health. The chain couples TRBV28 to TRBJ2-1, with TRBD2 identical over 14 bases. Here the CDR3 reads CASSSGLAGVLSEQFF. The CDR3 DNA reads as TGTGCCAGCAGTTCGGGACTAGCGGGAGTTCTCAGTGAGCAGTTCTTC.